A selection of T cell receptor beta chains follows, all from one sample in a study of cytomegalovirus exposure and HLA in healthy donors. Sequencing used immunoSEQ multiplex PCR; TCRdb keeps in-frame clones, though not all of them. The table has about 190,000 clones, about 80% seen once; the top ten hold 2.6%. The material sequenced was PBMCs. These TCRs come from a woman aged 50 to 65 in good health and CMV-seropositive. Each CDR3 is given with its conserved first and last residue. The D gene is left open where the match is weak. Clone size appears in some rows only: once, few, many, or a class for an expanded clone.

clone_size: once; j_call: TRBJ2-1; d_call: TRBD1; v_call: TRBV15; cdr3_nt: TGTGCCACCAGCAGTATCCCGGGACAGGGGGATCTTAATGAGCAGTTCTTC; cdr3_aa: CATSSIPGQGDLNEQFF
clone_size: NA; j_call: TRBJ2-7; d_call: NA; v_call: TRBV5-6; cdr3_nt: TGTGCCAGCAGCTTGGCCCACAGGGTTTTAGGGTACGAGCAGTACTTC; cdr3_aa: CASSLAHRVLGYEQYF
clone_size: NA; j_call: TRBJ1-4; d_call: TRBD1; v_call: TRBV15; cdr3_nt: TGTGCCACCAGCAGAGCAACCAGGGACAGGGAAAAACTGTTTTTT; cdr3_aa: CATSRATRDREKLFF
clone_size: NA; j_call: TRBJ1-3; d_call: NA; v_call: TRBV4-1; cdr3_nt: TGCGCCAGCAGCCAAGTTGGTTCAGGCGGAAACACCATATATTTT; cdr3_aa: CASSQVGSGGNTIYF
clone_size: few; j_call: TRBJ1-1; d_call: NA; v_call: TRBV6-5; cdr3_nt: TGTGCCAGCAGTTCGAGCTCTGGACAGACTGAAGCTTTCTTT; cdr3_aa: CASSSSSGQTEAFF
clone_size: NA; j_call: TRBJ2-7; d_call: TRBD2; v_call: TRBV4-1; cdr3_nt: TGCGCCAGCAGCCCTAGCGGGGGGGATAGCGGTTACGAGCAGTACTTC; cdr3_aa: CASSPSGGDSGYEQYF
clone_size: NA; j_call: TRBJ1-1; d_call: NA; v_call: TRBV11-2; cdr3_nt: TGTGCCAGCAGCACCCAAGCAGCCGCGGCTGAAGCTTTCTTT; cdr3_aa: CASSTQAAAAEAFF
clone_size: NA; j_call: TRBJ2-5; d_call: TRBD2; v_call: TRBV7-9; cdr3_nt: TGTGCCAGCAGCTTAGGCGGGGGGGGTTCGGAGACCCAGTACTTC; cdr3_aa: CASSLGGGGSETQYF
clone_size: NA; j_call: TRBJ2-3; d_call: TRBD2; v_call: TRBV5-4; cdr3_nt: TGTGCCAGCAGCCACAGCGGGGGGCTCGTCACAGATACGCAGTATTTT; cdr3_aa: CASSHSGGLVTDTQYF
clone_size: NA; j_call: TRBJ2-5; d_call: TRBD2; v_call: TRBV7-2; cdr3_nt: TGTGCCAGCAGCTTATTAGCGGGGGGACAAGAGACCCAGTACTTC; cdr3_aa: CASSLLAGGQETQYF
clone_size: NA; j_call: TRBJ2-1; d_call: NA; v_call: TRBV7-2; cdr3_nt: TGTGCCAGCAGCTTAGGGGGCTTGGGGTCGAGCTCCTACAATGAGCAGTTCTTC; cdr3_aa: CASSLGGLGSSSYNEQFF
clone_size: NA; j_call: TRBJ2-5; d_call: TRBD2; v_call: TRBV5-1; cdr3_nt: TGCGCCAGCAGCTTTAGGAATTTAGCGGGGGGCCAAGAGACCCAGTACTTC; cdr3_aa: CASSFRNLAGGQETQYF
clone_size: NA; j_call: TRBJ2-7; d_call: TRBD2; v_call: TRBV5-1; cdr3_nt: TGCGCCAGCAGCTTGGAGACTAGCGGGGACTACGAGCAGTACTTC; cdr3_aa: CASSLETSGDYEQYF
clone_size: NA; j_call: TRBJ2-3; d_call: TRBD2; v_call: TRBV29-1; cdr3_nt: TGCAGCGTTTCTTCGGGACTAGCGGGGGCCTACATCACAGATACGCAGTATTTT; cdr3_aa: CSVSSGLAGAYITDTQYF
clone_size: NA; j_call: TRBJ1-2; d_call: NA; v_call: TRBV9; cdr3_nt: TGTGCCAGCAGCGTAGTGGGGGCAGCTGGCTACACCTTC; cdr3_aa: CASSVVGAAGYTF